The clone carrying this T cell receptor (beta chain) was seen just once. As yet, its antigen is unknown. Germline V gene sequence: CDR1 SGHRS, CDR2 YFSETQ. Germline trimming cut 5 bases from V and 4 bases from J; bases unmatched to any gene: 8. The length of the CDR3 is 14 residues. The data were obtained in a study of CD8+ T cells in alopecia areata. Overall study results and limits: Lesional scalp exceeded normal scalp in clonality, especially in alopecia totalis/universalis.

Following RNA extraction, reverse transcription yielded cDNA that acted as the sequencing template. Produced via immunoSEQ multiplex PCR; TCRdb's table is partial and in-frame only. The sample includes some 110,000 clones, around two fifths of them seen just once. Sequencing was performed on CD4+ T cells sorted from blood. The sequence came from a human donor with alopecia areata. The chain combines TRBV5-1 with TRBJ2-7; 8 bases are a match to TRBD2. The CDR3 protein is CASRGPGGPYEQYF. The CDR3 nucleotides read TGCGCCAGCAGGGGACCGGGAGGGCCGTACGAGCAGTACTTC. Variable domain in full (rest from reference TRBV5-1 and TRBJ2-7): KAGVTQTPRYLIKTRGQQVTLSCSPISGHRSVSWYQQTPGQGLQFLFEYFSETQRNKGNFPGRFSGRQFSNSRSEMNVSTLELGDSALYLCASRGPGGPYEQYFGPGTRLTVT.